The rows below give T cell receptor beta chains drawn from one sample of a study of blood T cell repertoires in COVID-19. Profiling relied on immunoSEQ multiplex PCR, and the TCRdb table lists in-frame clones only, not all of them. The sample shows roughly 140,000 clones, about 90% of them seen only once. Sequencing was performed on PBMCs or T cells enriched from blood (not recorded which). The receptors originated from a man aged 55 to 70 who had recovered from COVID-19. CDR3s include the opening cysteine and the closing phenylalanine or tryptophan. A D gene is named only where the DNA matches it firmly. For some rows the clone size is stated as once, few or many, or as a class when expanded; others skip it.

D: .; V: TRBV9; size: few; J: TRBJ2-7; CDR3: CASSVGGDNYEQYF; DNA: TGTGCCAGCAGCGTAGGTGGGGACAACTACGAGCAGTACTTC
D: TRBD2; V: TRBV30; size: .; J: TRBJ2-1; CDR3: CAWTVAGPYNEQFF; DNA: TGTGCCTGGACGGTAGCGGGCCCTTACAATGAGCAGTTCTTC
D: .; V: TRBV7-8; size: once; J: TRBJ1-3; CDR3: CATIRGLVGTIYF; DNA: TGTGCCACTATAAGGGGCCTCGTAGGCACCATATATTTT
D: TRBD1; V: TRBV15; size: .; J: TRBJ1-1; CDR3: CATSRLLGDSEAFF; DNA: TGTGCCACCAGCAGACTCTTGGGGGACAGTGAAGCTTTCTTT
D: .; V: TRBV2; size: .; J: TRBJ2-2; CDR3: CATGTSSTGELFF; DNA: TGTGCCACTGGGACATCGAGCACCGGGGAGCTGTTTTTT
D: TRBD1; V: TRBV6-5; size: .; J: TRBJ2-7; CDR3: CASSRGQKSSYEQYF; DNA: TGTGCCAGCAGTCGGGGACAGAAGAGCTCCTACGAGCAGTACTTC
D: TRBD1; V: TRBV7-9; size: .; J: TRBJ2-1; CDR3: CASSARGTGGLNEQFF; DNA: TGTGCCAGCAGCGCCAGAGGGACAGGGGGCCTTAATGAGCAGTTCTTC
D: .; V: TRBV11-2; size: .; J: TRBJ2-7; CDR3: CASTYASSSYEQYF; DNA: TGTGCCAGCACCTACGCTAGCTCCTCCTACGAGCAGTACTTC
D: .; V: TRBV5-4; size: .; J: TRBJ2-2; CDR3: CASSLGAVDTGELFF; DNA: TGTGCCAGCAGCCTGGGGGCCGTCGACACCGGGGAGCTGTTTTTT
D: .; V: TRBV14; size: .; J: TRBJ2-7; CDR3: CASSQERSAVYKQYF; DNA: TGTGCCAGCAGCCAAGAACGATCAGCGGTATATAAGCAGTACTTC
D: TRBD1; V: TRBV5-5; size: .; J: TRBJ1-4; CDR3: CASSQGATNEKLFF; DNA: TGTGCCAGCAGTCAGGGGGCAACTAATGAAAAACTGTTTTTT
D: .; V: TRBV7-9; size: .; J: TRBJ1-1; CDR3: CASNDRNTEAFF; DNA: TGTGCCAGCAACGACAGGAACACTGAAGCTTTCTTT
D: TRBD1; V: TRBV27; size: .; J: TRBJ1-5; CDR3: CASSLTGQLNQPQHF; DNA: TGTGCCAGCAGTTTAACGGGACAGCTAAATCAGCCCCAGCATTTT
D: .; V: TRBV9; size: .; J: TRBJ2-3; CDR3: CASSVEPSTDTQYF; DNA: TGTGCCAGCAGCGTAGAGCCGAGCACAGATACGCAGTATTTT
D: TRBD1; V: TRBV19; size: .; J: TRBJ2-1; CDR3: CASSIEDRAYNEQFF; DNA: TGTGCCAGTAGTATAGAAGACAGGGCCTACAATGAGCAGTTCTTC
D: TRBD2; V: TRBV10-2; size: .; J: TRBJ2-1; CDR3: CASRSSGYNEQFF; DNA: TGCGCCAGCAGGTCTAGCGGCTACAATGAGCAGTTCTTC
D: .; V: TRBV7-3; size: .; J: TRBJ2-2; CDR3: CASSLYPSENTGELFF; DNA: TGTGCCAGCAGCTTATACCCTAGCGAGAACACCGGGGAGCTGTTTTTT
D: .; V: TRBV14; size: .; J: TRBJ2-5; CDR3: CASSQQVQETQYF; DNA: TGTGCCAGCAGCCAACAGGTCCAAGAGACCCAGTACTTC
D: TRBD1; V: TRBV4-1; size: .; J: TRBJ1-2; CDR3: CASSQQGQGAWGYTF; DNA: TGCGCCAGCAGCCAGCAGGGACAGGGGGCTTGGGGCTACACCTTC
D: .; V: TRBV5-1; size: .; J: TRBJ1-2; CDR3: CASSLAEANYGYTF; DNA: TGCGCCAGCAGCTTGGCGGAGGCTAACTATGGCTACACCTTC
D: TRBD1; V: TRBV18; size: .; J: TRBJ1-2; CDR3: CASSTTAGGPNNYGYTF; DNA: TGTGCCAGCTCAACCACGGCAGGGGGCCCAAATAACTATGGCTACACCTTC
D: TRBD1; V: TRBV7-6; size: .; J: TRBJ2-2; CDR3: CASSLRGGMRTGELFF; DNA: TGTGCCAGCAGCTTAAGAGGGGGCATGAGAACCGGGGAGCTGTTTTTT
D: TRBD1; V: TRBV5-1; size: .; J: TRBJ1-1; CDR3: CASSLGTGMNTEAFF; DNA: TGCGCCAGCAGCTTGGGGACAGGCATGAACACTGAAGCTTTCTTT
D: .; V: TRBV10-2; size: .; J: TRBJ1-2; CDR3: CASTTTEYGYTF; DNA: TGCGCCAGCACTACGACGGAGTATGGCTACACCTTC
D: .; V: TRBV10-1; size: few; J: TRBJ2-1; CDR3: CASSSTGSGEQFF; DNA: TGCGCCAGCAGTTCCACTGGGAGTGGTGAGCAGTTCTTC
D: .; V: TRBV27; size: .; J: TRBJ2-7; CDR3: CASGAAREQYF; DNA: TGTGCCAGCGGTGCGGCGAGGGAGCAGTACTTC
D: .; V: TRBV25-1; size: .; J: TRBJ2-7; CDR3: CASSEFIRGTLSGEQYF; DNA: TGTGCCAGCAGTGAATTCATAAGGGGGACCCTTTCTGGCGAGCAGTACTTC
D: .; V: TRBV27; size: .; J: TRBJ1-6; CDR3: CATATGNSPLHF; DNA: TGTGCCACCGCGACGGGGAATTCACCCCTCCACTTT
D: .; V: TRBV6-5; size: .; J: TRBJ2-7; CDR3: CASSYSTRVGEQYF; DNA: TGTGCCAGCAGTTACTCGACCAGGGTCGGCGAGCAGTACTTC
D: .; V: TRBV28; size: .; J: TRBJ2-6; CDR3: CASSFPRSGANVLTF; DNA: TGTGCCAGCAGTTTCCCCCGCTCTGGGGCCAACGTCCTGACTTTC
D: TRBD1; V: TRBV28; size: few; J: TRBJ2-2; CDR3: CASNGQVAGELFF; DNA: TGTGCCAGCAACGGACAGGTAGCCGGGGAGCTGTTTTTT
D: .; V: TRBV15; size: .; J: TRBJ1-4; CDR3: CATSRGLGRAEGEKLFF; DNA: TGTGCCACCAGCAGAGGACTGGGCAGGGCCGAAGGGGAAAAACTGTTTTTT
D: .; V: TRBV19; size: .; J: TRBJ1-1; CDR3: CASSSSRGTEAFF; DNA: TGTGCCAGTAGTTCGAGCAGGGGAACTGAAGCTTTCTTT
D: TRBD2; V: TRBV7-2; size: .; J: TRBJ2-1; CDR3: CASTTPAPGLAVNEQFF; DNA: TGTGCCAGCACCACCCCCGCCCCGGGACTAGCAGTCAATGAGCAGTTCTTC
D: TRBD2; V: TRBV7-3; size: once; J: TRBJ2-1; CDR3: CASSSGLAGVHEQFF; DNA: TGTGCCAGCAGCTCGGGACTAGCGGGAGTCCATGAGCAGTTCTTC
D: .; V: TRBV18; size: .; J: TRBJ2-1; CDR3: CASSPADEQFF; DNA: TGTGCCAGCTCACCCGCGGATGAGCAGTTCTTC
D: TRBD1; V: TRBV5-4; size: .; J: TRBJ1-2; CDR3: CASSLGTGNGYTF; DNA: TGTGCCAGCAGCTTGGGGACAGGGAACGGCTACACCTTC
D: .; V: TRBV29-1; size: .; J: TRBJ1-1; CDR3: CSVGRRDTEAFF; DNA: TGCAGCGTGGGGAGGAGGGACACTGAAGCTTTCTTT
D: TRBD1; V: TRBV28; size: .; J: TRBJ2-7; CDR3: CASTAFGTGKPYEQYF; DNA: TGTGCCAGCACGGCTTTCGGGACAGGGAAACCCTACGAGCAGTACTTC
D: TRBD1; V: TRBV12-3/TRBV12-4; size: .; J: TRBJ1-2; CDR3: CASTPGQGVGYTF; DNA: TGTGCCAGCACCCCGGGACAGGGAGTCGGCTACACCTTC
D: TRBD2; V: TRBV6-4; size: .; J: TRBJ2-1; CDR3: CASRPGTSNEQFF; DNA: TGTGCCAGCAGACCCGGGACTAGCAATGAGCAGTTCTTC
D: .; V: TRBV14; size: .; J: TRBJ2-1; CDR3: CASSQGLAYNEQFF; DNA: TGTGCCAGCAGCCAAGGACTTGCCTACAATGAGCAGTTCTTC
D: .; V: TRBV28; size: once; J: TRBJ2-7; CDR3: CASRLNYEQYF; DNA: TGTGCCAGCAGACTGAACTACGAGCAGTACTTC
D: .; V: TRBV20-1; size: .; J: TRBJ1-5; CDR3: CSASMRRYQPQHF; DNA: TGCAGTGCGAGTATGCGCCGCTATCAGCCCCAGCATTTT
D: .; V: TRBV5-4; size: .; J: TRBJ2-3; CDR3: CASSGAGTDTQYF; DNA: TGTGCCAGCAGCGGTGCGGGCACAGATACGCAGTATTTT
D: TRBD1; V: TRBV5-4; size: .; J: TRBJ1-1; CDR3: CASTRTGENTEAFF; DNA: TGTGCCAGCACCCGGACAGGAGAGAACACTGAAGCTTTCTTT
D: .; V: TRBV28; size: .; J: TRBJ1-3; CDR3: CASSSRGGHSGNTIYF; DNA: TGTGCCAGCAGTTCCCGTGGAGGGCATTCTGGAAACACCATATATTTT
D: TRBD1; V: TRBV15; size: .; J: TRBJ1-3; CDR3: CATSPTQGAYPGNTIYF; DNA: TGTGCCACCAGCCCTACCCAGGGGGCATATCCTGGAAACACCATATATTTT
D: .; V: TRBV6-5; size: .; J: TRBJ1-2; CDR3: CASSPEIPNYGYTF; DNA: TGTGCCAGCAGCCCCGAGATTCCTAACTATGGCTACACCTTC
D: TRBD1; V: TRBV2; size: .; J: TRBJ2-7; CDR3: CASRQTGDHEQYF; DNA: TGTGCCAGCAGACAGACAGGGGACCACGAGCAGTACTTC
D: .; V: TRBV11-3; size: once; J: TRBJ2-7; CDR3: CASSPIAVGGYEQYF; DNA: TGTGCCAGCAGCCCGATAGCGGTCGGCGGGTACGAGCAGTACTTC
D: .; V: TRBV23-1; size: .; J: TRBJ1-5; CDR3: CASSLSLRKPQHF; DNA: TGCGCCAGCAGTCTGAGCTTGCGGAAGCCCCAGCATTTT
D: .; V: TRBV5-4; size: .; J: TRBJ1-2; CDR3: CASRAQGNGYGYTF; DNA: TGTGCCAGCAGGGCACAGGGTAACGGCTATGGCTACACCTTC
D: TRBD1; V: TRBV7-6; size: .; J: TRBJ2-5; CDR3: CASSISGGGETQYF; DNA: TGTGCCAGCAGCATTTCAGGGGGCGGGGAGACCCAGTACTTC
D: TRBD2; V: TRBV10-3; size: .; J: TRBJ2-7; CDR3: CAISESPSGRGEQYF; DNA: TGTGCCATCAGTGAGTCGCCTAGCGGGAGAGGCGAGCAGTACTTC
D: TRBD2; V: TRBV18; size: .; J: TRBJ2-1; CDR3: CASSPLLAGEQFF; DNA: TGTGCCAGCTCACCACTTCTAGCGGGAGAGCAGTTCTTC
D: TRBD2; V: TRBV7-2; size: .; J: TRBJ2-7; CDR3: CASSLVGVGSGRTGEQYF; DNA: TGTGCCAGCAGCTTAGTAGGGGTCGGTAGCGGGAGGACGGGGGAGCAGTACTTC